This entry lists 15 T cell receptor beta chains sequenced from one sample in a study of blood T cells in healthy people across ages (dated by TCRdb to 2015 to 2017). Preparation of the library involved 5' RACE. Sequenced using an Illumina HiSeq 2500. The second PCR ran for roughly 6 to 11 cycles and used a J-beta primer mix along with a sample-barcoded 5' primer. TCRdb applied fastp at Q25 and MiXCR to the public reads, then kept only in-frame beta chains. Under each unique CDR3 protein, matching rows form one entry showing the most common genes and DNA. This sample gives around 990,000 distinct CDR3 sequences in total; about 23% of them show up just once. The ten largest clones capture around 0.75% of the sample. These data also featured in a second study, about T cells of mothers and their children.

Input material: blood. The receptor set was obtained from a girl aged 2 to 9 in good health.

The chain employs TRBV15 and TRBJ1-5, with D unclear. Germline values: CDR1 LNHNV, CDR2 YYDKDF (reference sequence). The CDR3 has 13 residues. With 3 bases removed from V and 7 bases from J, the gap between germline ends came to 10 bases. For the CDR3, the DNA is TGTGCCACCAGCAGCCTCTTAGCGCAGCCCCAGCATTTT. Encoded protein: CATSSLLAQPQHF.

The sample holds a few counts of this clonotype. This sequence joins TRBV20-1 and TRBJ2-3; TRBD2 aligns across 7 bases. Losses at the gene ends were 3 bases for V and 6 bases for J; bases not matched to a gene: 21. This CDR3 has 18 residues. CDR1 is DFQATT and CDR2 is SNEGSKA in the germline V gene (reference sequence). This CDR3 is CSARGPFREVYTPDTQYF. The CDR3 region has the DNA TGCAGTGCTAGGGGCCCCTTTCGGGAGGTCTACACGCCGGATACGCAGTATTTT.

V and J are TRBV7-6 and TRBJ2-1; 7 bases fit TRBD2. CDR1 is SGHVS, CDR2 FNYEAQ, per germline. With 3 bases clipped from V and 5 bases from J, the junction kept 7 bases outside the gene matches. The CDR3 is 15 amino acids. The CDR3 region is CASSLIAGGDNEQFF. CDR3 DNA: TGTGCCAGCAGCTTGATAGCGGGTGGGGACAATGAGCAGTTCTTC.

J is TRBJ2-5 and V is TRBV11-2; either TRBD1 or TRBD2 may supply D (5 bases each). Trimming took off 3 bases at V and 1 base at J, with 12 bases between the two ends. The CDR3 has 15 amino acids. CDR1 SGHAT and CDR2 FQNNGV come from the germline V gene. CDR3 nucleotide sequence: TGTGCCAGCAGCTTTGGGACGGCGATCCAAGAGACCCAGTACTTC. Translated, it gives CASSFGTAIQETQYF.

This clonotype turned up a few times. V and J are TRBV4-1 and TRBJ2-5; TRBD2 matches 7 bases. The germline CDR1 and CDR2 sequences are MGHRA and YSYEKL. The CDR3 spans 16 residues. Trimming cost V 1 base and J 4 bases; bases outside gene matches: 9. The CDR3 DNA follows: TGCGCCAGCAGCCAAGCCCTCGGGGGAGGGCGAGAGACCCAGTACTTC. It is translated as CASSQALGGGRETQYF.

The table lists this clonotype with a few counts. The chain's CDR3 is CASREGRGHETQYF. Written as DNA, the CDR3 is TGTGCCAGCAGGGAGGGAAGGGGACACGAGACCCAGTACTTC. The chain is built from TRBV2 and TRBJ2-1; D may be TRBD1 or TRBD2 (6 bases each). The J call is doubtful: the DNA matches TRBJ2-5 better. The CDR3 length is 14 residues. The germline gives CDR1 SNHLY, CDR2 FYNNEI.

The chain has TRBV11-2 and TRBJ2-7; D remains ambiguous. The CDR3 has 14 amino acids. Trimming removed 5 bases at V and 0 bases at J, with 11 bases between. Germline CDR1 and CDR2: SGHAT and FQNNGV. This CDR3 is CASSDIYSSYEQYF. CDR3 in DNA: TGTGCCAGCAGCGACATCTATAGCTCCTACGAGCAGTACTTC.

This clonotype was picked up a small number of times. The chain is built from TRBV6-1 and TRBJ1-1, with D uncertain. Trimming pared 0 bases from V and 6 bases from J, leaving 5 bases between. The length of the CDR3 is 12 residues. In germline, CDR1 is MNHNS, CDR2 SASEGT. The CDR3 DNA follows: TGTGCCAGCAGTGAAGCGCGAGCTGAAGCTTTCTTT. Translating it yields CASSEARAEAFF.

The chain carries TRBV7-9 and TRBJ2-5; D could derive from TRBD1 or TRBD2 (5 bases each). The J call is in doubt because the DNA end fits TRBJ2-1 better. The CDR3 consists of 14 residues. The germline V gene has CDR1 SEHNR and CDR2 FQNEAQ (reference sequence). CDR3 sequence (DNA): TGTGCCAGCCTCCGGGACCTCCAAGGGAGTGAGCAGTTCTTC. Protein sequence: CASLRDLQGSEQFF.

This clonotype was picked up a small number of times. The chain combines TRBV6-6 with TRBJ1-2; 7 bases align to TRBD1. The CDR3 runs to 13 residues. Germline V gene data show CDR1 as MNHNY and CDR2 as SVGAGI (reference sequence). Trimming cost V 3 bases and J 5 bases; bases outside gene matches: 3. CDR3 residues: CASSYPGQYGYTF. As DNA, the CDR3 is TGTGCCAGCAGTTATCCGGGACAGTATGGCTACACCTTC.

This clonotype was seen just once. This chain uses TRBV4-2 with TRBJ2-5; TRBD2 agrees at 14 bases. V lost 2 bases, J lost 5 bases, and 10 bases stayed unmatched. CDR3 length: 18 residues. The germline gives CDR1 LGHNA, CDR2 YNFKEQ. CDR3 bases: TGTGCCAGCAGCCAACTCGGGACTAGCGGGGGATCCGGGGAGACCCAGTACTTC. Its protein product is CASSQLGTSGGSGETQYF.

In this sample, this clonotype turned up a few times. The chain is built from TRBV7-3 and TRBJ1-1, with 9 nucleotides matching TRBD1. J lost 8 bases, V lost 3 bases, and 4 bases had no gene match. This CDR3 has 13 amino acids. In germline, CDR1 is SGHTA, CDR2 FQGTGA. This chain's CDR3 is CASSLIGTGEAFF. CDR3 bases: TGTGCCAGCAGCTTGATCGGGACAGGGGAAGCTTTCTTT.

This clonotype came up a few times. The rearrangement links TRBV3-1 to TRBJ2-7; 14 bases match TRBD2. The germline gives CDR1 LGHDT, CDR2 YNNKEL (reference sequence). Trimming at V came to 5 bases and at J to 5 bases, leaving 5 bases not matched to a gene. This CDR3 contains 15 residues. The CDR3 coding sequence is TGTGCCAGCAGCGGGACTAGCGGGAGTTTCGACGAGCAGTACTTC. Translating it yields CASSGTSGSFDEQYF.

CDR3 nucleotides: TGTGCCACCAACGGGACTCCCGATTACGAGCAGTACTTC. Residues: CATNGTPDYEQYF. The chain carries TRBV28 and TRBJ2-5, with a possible D match to TRBD2 (6 bases). The DNA end is a closer match to TRBJ2-7, so the J assignment may be wrong. Germline CDR1 is MDHEN and CDR2 is SYDVKM. The CDR3 contains 13 residues.

This clonotype was counted between two and nine times. This chain joins TRBV20-1 and TRBJ2-5; D may be TRBD2 (6 bases). Judging by the DNA end, TRBJ2-7 fits better; the J call may be wrong. Germline V gene sequence: CDR1 DFQATT, CDR2 SNEGSKA (reference sequence). The CDR3 runs to 12 residues. The CDR3 nucleotides are TGCAGTGCTAGCGAGGGACTCTACGAGCAGTACTTC. Translating gives CSASEGLYEQYF.